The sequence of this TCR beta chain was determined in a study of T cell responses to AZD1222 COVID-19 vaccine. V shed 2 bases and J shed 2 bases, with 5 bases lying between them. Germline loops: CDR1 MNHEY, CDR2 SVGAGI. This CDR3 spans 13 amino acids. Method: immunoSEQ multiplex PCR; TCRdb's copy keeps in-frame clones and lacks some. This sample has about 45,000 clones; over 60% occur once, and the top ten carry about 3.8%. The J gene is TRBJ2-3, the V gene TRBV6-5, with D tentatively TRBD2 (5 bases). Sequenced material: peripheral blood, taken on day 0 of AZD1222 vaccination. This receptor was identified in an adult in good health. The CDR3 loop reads CASSYRDTDTQYF. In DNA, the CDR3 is TGTGCCAGCAGTTACCGGGACACAGATACGCAGTATTTT.